Listed below are T cell receptor beta chains from one sample, sequenced in a study of shared clonotypes between healthy human individuals. TCRdb keeps only in-frame clones here, not all; method: immunoSEQ multiplex PCR. The top ten hold more than 1.5% of the sample, which has roughly 2.1 million clones, under 95% seen once. Source material: naive CD8+ T cells from PBMCs. The receptors come from a man aged 18 to 35 in good health. Some clones in this sample may be carry-over from other donors' samples. Both conserved end residues are trimmed from each CDR3. Each record gives: V gene, CDR3 protein.

V: TRBV11-3; CDR3: ASSRMGQGTEAF
V: TRBV5-1; CDR3: ASSLRWLAGEEWQETQY
V: TRBV7-2; CDR3: ASSLIAHGMSYNEQF
V: TRBV4-2; CDR3: ASSQDIITGATYEQY
V: TRBV7-2; CDR3: ASKKRGYGNTIY
V: TRBV7-9; CDR3: ASSFSPGHSYEQY
V: TRBV11-2; CDR3: ASSLGSHSGQY
V: TRBV28; CDR3: ASSAPPAATYQSLTYEQY
V: TRBV20-1; CDR3: SAREGETQY
V: TRBV10-3; CDR3: AISGGGLLRGQY
V: TRBV2; CDR3: ASAYSNNYEQY
V: TRBV7-6; CDR3: ASSLGPHSGANVLT
V: TRBV11-2; CDR3: ASSLADRNTEAF
V: TRBV19; CDR3: ASSGTAEAF
V: TRBV2; CDR3: ASTGKSYEQY
V: TRBV4-3; CDR3: ASSPRTSGVTYNEQF
V: TRBV27; CDR3: ATSYRGSYEQY
V: TRBV19; CDR3: ASSVHGFGTEAF
V: TRBV7-2; CDR3: ASSLARGTEAYEQY
V: TRBV15; CDR3: ATSRDSRVSGPSYEQY
V: TRBV9; CDR3: ASSVGRPGSYEQY
V: TRBV7-8; CDR3: ASSEGGHIKNTEAF
V: TRBV15; CDR3: ATSRRGGYEQY
V: TRBV7-9; CDR3: ASSLSSGRAFQTQY
V: TRBV19; CDR3: ASSRGPYRGDTEAF
V: TRBV14; CDR3: ASSQDWVLGGDYTDTQY
V: TRBV13; CDR3: ASSLARRDYEQY
V: TRBV7-9; CDR3: ASSQGQYGEQF
V: TRBV7-9; CDR3: ASTEGGERSSYNEQF
V: TRBV28; CDR3: ASSSSLEGTETQY
V: TRBV19; CDR3: ASSIAGTGHKSQH
V: TRBV28; CDR3: ASTMAGDLYEQY
V: TRBV5-6; CDR3: ASSPLTSGVPDTQY
V: TRBV19; CDR3: ASSIVGTVSNQPQH
V: TRBV9; CDR3: ASSVGQGVEKLF
V: TRBV28; CDR3: ASSLVQGSPYGYT
V: TRBV4-3; CDR3: ASSQGHKNTGELF
V: TRBV9; CDR3: ASTEGGVAYEQY
V: TRBV4-1; CDR3: ASSQERAGSGGAF
V: TRBV7-9; CDR3: ASSPYGLAGHYEQY
V: TRBV4-1; CDR3: ASSQEAGGLAGNYNEQF
V: TRBV19; CDR3: ASSNGLSLTEAF
V: TRBV7-9; CDR3: ASSLGGLAGGQEETQY
V: TRBV27; CDR3: ASSLGTPDTQY